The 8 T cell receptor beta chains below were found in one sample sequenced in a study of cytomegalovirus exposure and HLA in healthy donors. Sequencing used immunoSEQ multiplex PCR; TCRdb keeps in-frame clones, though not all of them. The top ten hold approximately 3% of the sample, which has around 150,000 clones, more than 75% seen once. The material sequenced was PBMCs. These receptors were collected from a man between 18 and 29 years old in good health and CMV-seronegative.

CDR3 amino acids: CASSPTSGPRYNEQFF. In DNA, the CDR3 is TGTGCCAGCAGTCCGACTAGCGGGCCTCGTTACAATGAGCAGTTCTTC. The chain is built from TRBV28 and TRBJ2-1, with 10 bases fitting TRBD2. This CDR3 spans 16 amino acids. The J segment lost 4 bases and the V segment lost 5 bases, leaving 8 bases of the junction unmatched. Germline assignment: CDR1 MDHEN and CDR2 SYDVKM. Variable domain in full (rest from reference TRBV28 and TRBJ2-1): DVKVTQSSRYLVKRTGEKVFLECVQDMDHENMFWYRQDPGLGLRLIYFSYDVKMKEKGDIPEGYSVSREKKERFSLILESASTNQTSMYLCASSPTSGPRYNEQFFGPGTRLTVL.

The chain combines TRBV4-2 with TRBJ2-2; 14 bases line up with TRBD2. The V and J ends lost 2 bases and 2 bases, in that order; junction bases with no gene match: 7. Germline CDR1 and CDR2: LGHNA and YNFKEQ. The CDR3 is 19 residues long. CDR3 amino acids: CASSQRPGLAGGNTGELFF. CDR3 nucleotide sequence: TGTGCCAGCAGCCAACGACCCGGACTAGCGGGGGGAAACACCGGGGAGCTGTTTTTT.

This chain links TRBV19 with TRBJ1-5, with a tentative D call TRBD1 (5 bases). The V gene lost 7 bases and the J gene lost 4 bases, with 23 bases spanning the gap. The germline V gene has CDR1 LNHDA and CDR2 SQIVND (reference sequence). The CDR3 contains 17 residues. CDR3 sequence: CASTTARGGSGNQPQHF. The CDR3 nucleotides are TGTGCCAGTACTACCGCAAGGGGAGGGAGTGGTAATCAGCCCCAGCATTTT. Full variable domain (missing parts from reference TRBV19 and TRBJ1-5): DGGITQSPKYLFRKEGQNVTLSCEQNLNHDAMYWYRQDPGQGLRLIYYSQIVNDFQKGDIAEGYSVSREKKESFPLTVTSAQKNPTAFYLCASTTARGGSGNQPQHFGDGTRLSIL.

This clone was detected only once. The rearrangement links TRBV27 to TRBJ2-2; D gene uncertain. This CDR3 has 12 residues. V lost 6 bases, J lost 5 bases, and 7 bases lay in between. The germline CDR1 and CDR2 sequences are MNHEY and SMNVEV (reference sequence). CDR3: CASRLITGELFF. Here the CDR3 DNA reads TGTGCCAGCAGACTGATAACCGGGGAGCTGTTTTTT.

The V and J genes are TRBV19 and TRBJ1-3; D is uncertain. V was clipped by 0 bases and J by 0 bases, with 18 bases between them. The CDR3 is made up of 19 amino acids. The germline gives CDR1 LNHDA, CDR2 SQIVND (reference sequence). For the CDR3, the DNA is TGTGCCAGTAGTATAGATCGAGATAACGGACTGGGCTCTGGAAACACCATATATTTT. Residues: CASSIDRDNGLGSGNTIYF.

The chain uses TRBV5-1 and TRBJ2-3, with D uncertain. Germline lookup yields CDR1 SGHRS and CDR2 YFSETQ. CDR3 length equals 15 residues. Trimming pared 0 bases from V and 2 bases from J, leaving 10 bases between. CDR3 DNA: TGCGCCAGCAGCTTGGGTGCGACAACCACAGATACGCAGTATTTT. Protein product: CASSLGATTTDTQYF.

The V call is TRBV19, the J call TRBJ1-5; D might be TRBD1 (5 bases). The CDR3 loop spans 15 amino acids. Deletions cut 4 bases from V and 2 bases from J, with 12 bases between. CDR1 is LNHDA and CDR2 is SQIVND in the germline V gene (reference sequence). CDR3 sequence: CASSNTGEGNQPQHF. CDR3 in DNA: TGTGCCAGTAGTAATACGGGGGAAGGCAATCAGCCCCAGCATTTT.

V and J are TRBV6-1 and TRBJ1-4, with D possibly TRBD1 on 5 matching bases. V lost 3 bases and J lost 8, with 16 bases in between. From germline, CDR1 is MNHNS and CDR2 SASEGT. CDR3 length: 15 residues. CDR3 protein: CASSDVGGVEEKLFF. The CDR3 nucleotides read TGTGCCAGCAGTGATGTGGGGGGGGTGGAAGAAAAACTGTTTTTT.